This is a list of T cell receptor beta chains from one sample in a study of blood T cell repertoires in COVID-19. Sequencing used immunoSEQ multiplex PCR; TCRdb keeps in-frame clones, though not all of them. The sample contains more than 70,000 clones, 90% of which appear only once. The material sequenced was peripheral blood. The receptors here all came from a young woman with acute or convalescent COVID-19. Each CDR3 is given without its conserved first and last residue. Each record gives: V gene, J gene, CDR3 protein.

TRBV21-1	TRBJ1-2	ASSKGTGEACCYGYT
TRBV7-2	TRBJ1-2	ASSFGEPRSGYT
TRBV15	TRBJ2-1	ATSNDGYNEQF
TRBV30	TRBJ1-4	AWSSRAGEKLF
TRBV18	TRBJ2-1	ASSATGTGDHEQF
TRBV21-1	TRBJ2-3	ASSKGQGDTQY
TRBV10-3	TRBJ2-1	AISEERDVYEQF
TRBV7-2	TRBJ2-1	ASSKGGASGVYEQF
TRBV7-2	TRBJ2-7	ASSVEGTSASYEQY
TRBV5-1	TRBJ2-5	ASSMTVLSRETQY
TRBV27	TRBJ2-7	ASSPRRGGRFPSSYEQY
TRBV6-1	TRBJ2-7	ASSDRARTAYEQY
TRBV5-8	TRBJ1-2	ASSLTGVWGYT
TRBV11-2	TRBJ2-3	ASSAQRRGGGTDTQY
TRBV29-1	TRBJ2-5	SVEGGLDSETQY
TRBV10-3	TRBJ2-1	AISDQMTGGYNEQF
TRBV30	TRBJ2-7	AWSVRVGRGRGEQY
TRBV3-1/TRBV3-2	TRBJ2-1	ASSLDRVSYNEQF
TRBV5-1	TRBJ1-1	ASSLIQGSEAF
TRBV6-5	TRBJ1-2	ASRKQGTNYGYT
TRBV11-2	TRBJ2-3	ASNPAGGDTQY
TRBV3-1/TRBV3-2	TRBJ2-2	ASSPRTSGGDTGELF
TRBV15	TRBJ1-1	ATSRDRRANTEAF
TRBV7-9	TRBJ2-1	ASSLEGQGADEQF
TRBV2	TRBJ2-5	ASSEEQGSQETQY
TRBV6-5	TRBJ2-1	ASSRDRGPYNEQF
TRBV5-4	TRBJ2-3	ASSLGGSTDTQY
TRBV11-1	TRBJ2-1	ASSPQGQAYNEQF
TRBV11-2	TRBJ1-1	ASSLDRGRAEAF
TRBV11-2	TRBJ1-4	ASSTGTGSANEKLF
TRBV19	TRBJ2-7	ASSIETGSSYEQY
TRBV11-3	TRBJ1-1	ASSYRARDTEAF
TRBV6-6	TRBJ2-7	ASSYSTDLRYEQY
TRBV6-4	TRBJ2-1	ARTLTGSNEQF
TRBV7-2	TRBJ1-4	ASSSRSSEKLF
TRBV28	TRBJ2-7	ASSGGGTYEQY
TRBV7-8	TRBJ1-3	ASSWGDSSGNTIY
TRBV5-4	TRBJ2-5	ASSLGGDTGVNRETQY
TRBV6-2/TRBV6-3	TRBJ2-7	ASSLERRYEQY
TRBV7-2	TRBJ2-7	ASSSGLVPYEQY
TRBV30	TRBJ1-6	AWSVQRDSPLH
TRBV7-9	TRBJ1-2	ASRPRKDRVNYGYT
TRBV5-1	TRBJ2-1	ASSLLFSGGEQF
TRBV5-4	TRBJ2-1	ASSSTGLDNEQF
TRBV30	TRBJ2-1	AWVPSGQGYEQF
TRBV28	TRBJ1-5	ASSLFGTFLYSNQPQH
TRBV14	TRBJ2-1	ASRSTGGRGDNEQF
TRBV5-1	TRBJ1-6	ASSLEGDSPLH
TRBV7-9	TRBJ2-1	ASSWDRRDEQF
TRBV7-9	TRBJ1-5	ASSLGDWQPQH
TRBV4-1	TRBJ2-3	ASSQRQATDTQY
TRBV6-6	TRBJ1-2	ASSDYTGETNYGYT
TRBV7-9	TRBJ1-1	ASRGDSNTEAF
TRBV6-5	TRBJ2-1	ASSYSNRGPYNEQF
TRBV6-5	TRBJ1-1	ASSIYERTEAF
TRBV7-2	TRBJ2-2	ASSFSLAGGVGELF
TRBV19	TRBJ2-1	ASSINLASHYNEQF